This T cell receptor beta chain emerged from a study of lymphopenia after photon versus proton radiotherapy. General study findings and limits: Authors raise, but do not show, better survival with proton therapy.

This CDR3 is 13 amino acids long. The germline V and J ends were trimmed by 1 base and 7 bases, with 10 bases remaining between them. Germline CDR1 and CDR2: SGHTA and FQGNSA. Produced via immunoSEQ multiplex PCR; TCRdb's table is partial and in-frame only. Of tens of thousands of clones listed, more than 75% are singletons. Comments on this clone: Its antigen is currently unknown.

Sequences were derived from peripheral blood, sampled from a patient treated with photon-based radiotherapy. This clonotype was sampled from a man aged 40-55 years with gastric cancer. The chain uses TRBV7-2 and TRBJ1-1, with D maybe TRBD1 (5 bases). CDR3 loop: CASSLDRRSEAFF. As DNA, the CDR3 is TGTGCCAGCAGCTTAGACAGGAGGAGTGAAGCTTTCTTT.